This T cell receptor beta chain was sequenced in a study of blood T cell repertoires in COVID-19. Study-level background: COVID-19 samples collected from the United States, Italy and Spain covered acute and convalescent phases. PBMCs, B-cell-depleted T cells, or T cells provided the cDNA or gDNA that made up the material.

Authors' processing steps: Nucleated cell counts were estimated from reference gene primer amplification. Measured with immunoSEQ multiplex PCR; TCRdb has only the in-frame clones, and not every one. The V and J calls and clone size are taken from that table; D and trimming were inferred from the DNA. The data hold around 93,000 clones, with about 90% observed a single time. The V gene end was trimmed by 3 bases and the J gene end by 2 bases; junction bases not matched to a gene: 6. This CDR3 is 14 amino acids long. The V gene's germline CDR1 is GTSNPN and CDR2 SVGIG (reference sequence). The Seattle site enrolled patients during active infection and followed them longitudinally.

What was sequenced was peripheral blood. The TCR comes from a man aged 18 to 29 with COVID-19, enrolled during active disease. V usage is TRBV30 and J usage is TRBJ2-7; TRBD2 agrees at 8 bases. The CDR3 DNA reads TGTGCCTGGAGCGAGGGACTAGTAACCTACGAGCAGTACTTC. Its translation: CAWSEGLVTYEQYF.